The T cell receptor beta chain described here comes from a study of cytomegalovirus exposure and HLA in healthy donors. Regarding the study as a whole: When analyzed later, a missense DCLRE1C variant was found to be linked to TCR beta V- and J-gene trimming. In a later analysis, the majority of CMV-associated beta chains seemingly showed HLA restriction.

The V end was cut by 4 bases, the J end by 7 bases, with 8 bases between. The germline V gene has CDR1 MDHEN and CDR2 SYDVKM. CDR3 length: 12 residues. Points on this clone: Its target is not known.

PCR primers comprised 60 Vbeta and 13 Jbeta primers. Repertoires were generated with immunoSEQ multiplex PCR, while TCRdb's copy carries only in-frame clones and drops some. This table has 83,000 or so clones, about 75% appearing once. Input material: PBMCs. The clonotype comes from a female donor in good health and CMV-seronegative. The chain is built from TRBV28 and TRBJ1-5; D is ambiguous. CDR3 sequence (DNA): TGTGCCAGCAGTTCTCGACAACAGCCCCAGCATTTT. Protein: CASSSRQQPQHF.